Shown below are 4 T cell receptor beta chains from a single sample sequenced in a study of T cells in Graves' hyperthyroidism and ophthalmopathy (dated by TCRdb to between 2019 and 2020). Library construction relied on multiplex PCR. Sequencing was carried out with an Illumina HiSeq 2000. The TCR beta CDR3 regions were amplified from RNA transcripts. The TCR CDR3 was subjected to a first round of RT-PCR using the HTBI primer set and the Qiagen OneStep RT-PCR kit. In TCRdb, the public reads were trimmed at Q25 with fastp and aligned with MiXCR, with productive beta chains retained. Each CDR3 protein appears once, grouped with its most common genes and DNA. The sample table holds fewer than 450,000 distinct CDR3 sequences, of which roughly a sixth were seen once. The ten top clones hold roughly a third of the sample. Sequenced material: blood. The origin of the receptors is a woman in her thirties with Graves' hyperthyroidism that later progressed to Graves' ophthalmopathy.

This clonotype was counted at least ten times. This chain connects TRBV6-1 to TRBJ2-7; the match to TRBD1 covers 7 bases. J gave up 0 bases and V 7 bases, and 9 bases lay outside the gene matches. The CDR3 is 15 amino acids. Germline V gene lookup returns CDR1 MNHNS and CDR2 SASEGT. DNA of the CDR3: TGTGCCAGCAATTATGCGAACAGGGGCTCCTACGAGCAGTACTTC. It yields the protein CASNYANRGSYEQYF.

The V gene is TRBV29-1, the J gene TRBJ1-2, with D possibly matching TRBD1 (5 bases). The V gene's germline CDR1 is SQVTM and CDR2 ANQGSEA. The CDR3 loop spans 12 amino acids. With 7 bases removed from V and 4 bases from J, the gap between germline ends came to 13 bases. CDR3 nucleotide sequence: TGCAGCGGTTTCGGGACGGCCTATGGCTACACCTTC. Encoded protein: CSGFGTAYGYTF.

The sample holds many counts of this clonotype. This rearrangement joins TRBV11-2 to TRBJ1-2; D perhaps matches TRBD1 (6 bases). V lost 3 bases, J lost 7 bases, and 21 bases lay in between. Germline-derived CDR1 and CDR2 are SGHAT and FQNNGV. The CDR3 runs to 16 residues. The CDR3, as DNA: TGTGCCAGCAGCTTTTCAGGGGCGCTGGAGGTTCTTGGCTACACCTTC. This gives the protein CASSFSGALEVLGYTF.

The chain has TRBV27 and TRBJ1-2; no definite D call. The CDR3 spans 12 residues. V was trimmed by 8 bases and J by 5 bases, leaving 12 bases between them. CDR1 and CDR2 from the germline V gene are MNHEY and SMNVEV (reference sequence). The CDR3 spells CASGRYQYGYTF. For the CDR3, the DNA is TGTGCCAGCGGAAGGTATCAATATGGCTACACCTTC.